These 30 T cell receptor beta chains were sequenced from one sample in a study of a mutant IDH1 vaccine in newly diagnosed glioma. Indicated time point: week 47, end of study. The investigators gave 300 ug of mutant IDH1 20-mer peptide in each vaccine dose, together with topical imiquimod. Their target antigens are unknown. Profiling relied on immunoSEQ multiplex PCR, and the TCRdb table lists in-frame clones only, not all of them. Here the sample spans 60,000 to 70,000 clones, roughly four fifths being singletons. The sequencing here drew on PBMCs, taken from a glioma patient whose treatment included an IDH1 peptide vaccine. The receptors stem from a man aged 25 to 40 with glioma.

The chain uses TRBV28 and TRBJ1-1; no clear D gene. The V end lost 3 bases, the J end lost 1 base, and 9 bases lay between the germline ends. Germline V gene lookup returns CDR1 MDHEN and CDR2 SYDVKM. The CDR3 is made up of 14 amino acids. CDR3 sequence reads: CASSFGQQNTEAFF. The CDR3 coding sequence is TGTGCCAGCAGTTTTGGGCAGCAGAACACTGAAGCTTTCTTT.

The table lists this clone with a few counts. The chain links TRBV19 to TRBJ2-2; D remains ambiguous. V gave up 3 bases and J gave up 3 bases, with 8 bases separating them. CDR3 length: 14 residues. Germline V gene data show CDR1 as LNHDA and CDR2 as SQIVND (reference sequence). The CDR3: CASSIFRDTGELFF. The CDR3 nucleotides are TGTGCCAGTAGTATTTTTAGGGACACCGGGGAGCTGTTTTTT.

The J gene is TRBJ2-5, the V gene TRBV5-1; 8 bases match TRBD1. Germline V gives CDR1 SGHRS, CDR2 YFSETQ. The V segment lost 0 bases and the J segment 9 bases; nucleotides outside the gene matches: 10. The CDR3 covers 15 residues. The CDR3 DNA is TGCGCCAGCAGCTTGGTTTCAGGGGGCCCCCTGTCCCAGTACTTC. It is translated as CASSLVSGGPLSQYF. The full variable domain, completed using reference TRBV5-1 and TRBJ2-5, is KAGVTQTPRYLIKTRGQQVTLSCSPISGHRSVSWYQQTPGQGLQFLFEYFSETQRNKGNFPGRFSGRQFSNSRSEMNVSTLELGDSALYLCASSLVSGGPLSQYFGPGTRLLVL.

This clone came up a few times. V is TRBV19 and J is TRBJ1-1, with D maybe TRBD1 (5 bases). Trimming shortened V by 9 bases and J by 4 bases, and 15 bases separated the two germline ends. In germline, CDR1 is LNHDA, CDR2 SQIVND (reference sequence). CDR3 size: 13 residues. The CDR3 sequence is CASQKGTGTEAFF. CDR3 nucleotide sequence: TGTGCCAGCCAGAAGGGGACGGGCACTGAAGCTTTCTTT.

The rearrangement links TRBV18 to TRBJ2-7; 8 bases map to TRBD1. The ends lost 4 bases at V and 2 bases at J; junction bases unmatched: 7. The CDR3 is 15 residues long. Germline V CDR1 and CDR2: KGHSH, LQKENI. DNA for the CDR3: TGTGCCAGCTCACTTATTCCGGACAGGGCCTACGAGCAGTACTTC. It codes for CASSLIPDRAYEQYF.

V is TRBV19 and J is TRBJ1-4; D is uncertain. CDR3 size: 15 residues. Germline CDR1 and CDR2: LNHDA and SQIVND (reference sequence). V was trimmed by 3 bases and J by 0 bases, leaving 8 bases between them. In nucleotides, the CDR3 is TGTGCCAGTAGTATTAGGTTTGCAACTAATGAAAAACTGTTTTTT. Its protein product is CASSIRFATNEKLFF.

The rearrangement links TRBV5-4 to TRBJ1-1, with 7 bases matching TRBD1. CDR3 size: 16 residues. Per germline, CDR1 SGHNT and CDR2 YYREEE (reference sequence). Trimming removed 0 bases from V and 5 bases from J; junction bases left unmatched: 10. The CDR3 is CASSLETGQLRTEAFF. The CDR3 region has the DNA TGTGCCAGCAGCTTGGAGACAGGGCAGCTTCGTACTGAAGCTTTCTTT.

This clone occurred once. This chain connects TRBV5-1 to TRBJ2-2; D remains ambiguous. The CDR3 covers 12 residues. Trimming took off 1 base at V and 4 bases at J, with 2 bases between the two ends. CDR1 SGHRS and CDR2 YFSETQ come from the germline V gene. The CDR3 protein is CASSLSTGELFF. CDR3 sequence (DNA): TGCGCCAGCAGCTTGAGCACCGGGGAGCTGTTTTTT.

This sequence joins TRBV10-3 and TRBJ1-2, with D unresolved. This CDR3 comprises 13 residues. Germline V gives CDR1 ENHRY, CDR2 SYGVKD. V lost 5 bases and J lost 0, with 7 bases in between. As DNA, the CDR3 is TGTGCCATCAGTAGAGAAACTAACTATGGCTACACCTTC. It specifies CAISRETNYGYTF.

The chain has TRBV5-4 and TRBJ2-3, with D possibly being TRBD2 (6 bases). The CDR3 has 15 amino acids. Germline V CDR1 and CDR2: SGHNT, YYREEE (reference sequence). Trimming stripped 0 bases from V and 2 bases from J, with 10 bases between. The CDR3 here is CASSLGAGTTDTQYF. The CDR3 DNA reads TGTGCCAGCAGCTTGGGGGCGGGAACCACAGATACGCAGTATTTT.

V and J are TRBV11-2 and TRBJ2-3, with TRBD2 matching 13 bases. CDR1 and CDR2 from the germline V gene are SGHAT and FQNNGV. CDR3 length equals 16 residues. J lost 2 bases, V lost 8 bases, and 7 bases had no gene match. The CDR3 loop reads CASGVGTSGDTDTQYF. The CDR3 nucleotides read TGTGCCAGCGGGGTGGGGACTAGCGGGGACACAGATACGCAGTATTTT.

This chain connects TRBV7-9 to TRBJ1-4; possible D gene TRBD1, 5 bases. V was pared by 1 base and J by 8 bases, with 17 bases between. The germline V gene has CDR1 SEHNR and CDR2 FQNEAQ (reference sequence). This CDR3 contains 16 residues. The CDR3 region is CASSLVVGAMGEKLFF. CDR3 nucleotides: TGTGCCAGCAGCTTAGTAGTCGGGGCAATGGGGGAAAAACTGTTTTTT.

The chain carries TRBV5-1 and TRBJ1-1, with 8 bases lining up with TRBD1. The CDR3 consists of 12 residues. Germline V gene lookup returns CDR1 SGHRS and CDR2 YFSETQ. Trimming at V came to 3 bases and at J to 8 bases, leaving 3 bases not matched to a gene. The CDR3 sequence is CASSSDRVEAFF. The CDR3 DNA is TGCGCCAGCAGCTCGGACAGGGTAGAAGCTTTCTTT. The full variable domain, rest sourced from reference TRBV5-1 and TRBJ1-1, is KAGVTQTPRYLIKTRGQQVTLSCSPISGHRSVSWYQQTPGQGLQFLFEYFSETQRNKGNFPGRFSGRQFSNSRSEMNVSTLELGDSALYLCASSSDRVEAFFGQGTRLTVV.

The genes are TRBV6-5 and TRBJ2-3; D remains ambiguous. V gave up 5 bases and J gave up 8 bases, with 14 bases separating them. Per the germline V gene, CDR1 is MNHEY and CDR2 is SVGAGI. The CDR3 is 13 residues long. The CDR3 sequence is CASSITRTGTQYF. The CDR3, as DNA: TGTGCCAGCAGTATAACAAGGACGGGTACGCAGTATTTT.

Only one count was recorded for this clone. This chain uses TRBV13 with TRBJ1-6; D unresolved. The CDR3 has 16 residues. The V gene's germline CDR1 is PRHDT and CDR2 FYEKMQ (reference sequence). With 5 bases removed from V and 10 bases from J, the gap between germline ends came to 21 bases. CDR3 bases: TGTGCCAGCAGCATGTCGGGTGCCCAGAGAGGGTCACCCCTCCACTTT. It codes for CASSMSGAQRGSPLHF. The full variable domain, completed using reference TRBV13 and TRBJ1-6, is AAGVIQSPRHLIKEKRETATLKCYPIPRHDTVYWYQQGPGQDPQFLISFYEKMQSDKGSIPDRFSAQQFSDYHSELNMSSLELGDSALYFCASSMSGAQRGSPLHFGNGTRLTVT.

This chain links TRBV9 with TRBJ2-6; D possibly corresponds to TRBD2 (7 bases). The CDR3 is made up of 18 amino acids. Germline lookup yields CDR1 SGDLS and CDR2 YYNGEE. V was cut by 0 bases and J by 0 bases, with 13 bases left in between. The CDR3 reads CASSVGGGPFSGANVLTF. In DNA, the CDR3 is TGTGCCAGCAGCGTAGGGGGGGGCCCCTTCTCTGGGGCCAACGTCCTGACTTTC. Full variable domain (remainder filled in from reference TRBV9 and TRBJ2-6): DSGVTQTPKHLITATGQRVTLRCSPRSGDLSVYWYQQSLDQGLQFLIQYYNGEERAKGNILERFSAQQFPDLHSELNLSSLELGDSALYFCASSVGGGPFSGANVLTFGAGSRLTVL.

This clone occurred once. J is TRBJ2-7 and V is TRBV6-6; D unresolved. The CDR3 has 12 residues. V lost 0 bases, J lost 4 bases, and 4 bases lay in between. Germline lookup yields CDR1 MNHNY and CDR2 SVGAGI (reference sequence). The CDR3 reads CASSYSTYEQYF. CDR3 nucleotides: TGTGCCAGCAGTTACTCGACTTACGAGCAGTACTTC.

J is TRBJ2-3 and V is TRBV18; the match to TRBD2 covers 8 bases. Germline-derived CDR1 and CDR2 are KGHSH and LQKENI. With 1 base clipped from V and 2 bases from J, the junction kept 5 bases outside the gene matches. The CDR3 is made up of 16 amino acids. CDR3 residues: CASSPRAGGDTDTQYF. The CDR3 bases are TGTGCCAGCTCACCACGGGCGGGGGGCGACACAGATACGCAGTATTTT.

The V gene is TRBV19, the J gene TRBJ2-7; D is unresolved. V was cut by 4 bases and J by 5 bases, with 9 bases left in between. The CDR3 runs 12 residues. CDR1 is LNHDA, CDR2 SQIVND, per germline (reference sequence). The CDR3 DNA reads TGTGCCAGTAGTACTTGGTTCAACGAGCAGTACTTC. Encoded protein: CASSTWFNEQYF.

The chain is built from TRBV5-1 and TRBJ2-1; perhaps TRBD1 as D (5 bases). Trimming took off 4 bases at V and 8 bases at J, with 16 bases between the two ends. The CDR3 length is 14 residues. Germline lookup yields CDR1 SGHRS and CDR2 YFSETQ. CDR3 nucleotide sequence: TGCGCCAGCAGCCGTCAGGGCGTCATCGATGAGCAGTTCTTC. Its translation: CASSRQGVIDEQFF.

This clone has a single count. The chain joins TRBV18 to TRBJ1-5; 7 nucleotides line up with TRBD1. This CDR3 comprises 15 residues. The V and J ends lost 4 bases and 5 bases, in that order; junction bases with no gene match: 8. From germline, CDR1 is KGHSH and CDR2 LQKENI. CDR3 sequence: CASSRLSGTDQPQHF. The CDR3 bases are TGTGCCAGCTCACGTCTTTCCGGGACAGATCAGCCCCAGCATTTT.

The CDR3 loop reads CASIGYQGNGQPQHF. CDR3 bases: TGTGCCAGTATAGGTTACCAGGGGAACGGACAGCCCCAGCATTTT. The V call is TRBV19, the J call TRBJ1-5; D is perhaps TRBD1 (6 bases). V shed 7 bases and J shed 7 bases, with 20 bases lying between them. The CDR3 runs 15 residues. CDR1 is LNHDA, CDR2 SQIVND, per germline (reference sequence).

In this sample, this clone turned up a few times. The chain is built from TRBV9 and TRBJ2-5; D call uncertain. The CDR3 totals 14 residues. Per germline, CDR1 SGDLS and CDR2 YYNGEE. The V end lost 0 bases, the J end lost 0 bases, and 6 bases lay between the germline ends. The CDR3 loop is CASSVDGNQETQYF. DNA for the CDR3: TGTGCCAGCAGCGTAGACGGCAACCAAGAGACCCAGTACTTC.

The chain employs TRBV5-5 and TRBJ2-5; perhaps D is TRBD1 or TRBD2 (5 bases each). V gave up 3 bases and J gave up 4 bases, with 16 bases separating them. The V gene's germline CDR1 is SGHKS and CDR2 YYEKEE (reference sequence). The CDR3 consists of 15 residues. The CDR3 DNA follows: TGTGCCAGCAGCTCCGGGACCCTGGGGTCAGAGACCCAGTACTTC. Its protein product is CASSSGTLGSETQYF.

The V call is TRBV7-9, the J call TRBJ1-2; no definite D call. Trimming shortened V by 4 bases and J by 6 bases, and 27 bases separated the two germline ends. Per the germline V gene, CDR1 is SEHNR and CDR2 is FQNEAQ (reference sequence). CDR3 length equals 18 residues. The CDR3 DNA follows: TGTGCCAGCAGCTCCGAGGGTTCAGTGTGGGATAGCATAGATGGCTACACCTTC. Its protein is CASSSEGSVWDSIDGYTF.

The chain joins TRBV21-1 to TRBJ2-2; TRBD2, as called in the table, went unchecked against the DNA. TRBV21-1 is marked as a pseudogene. This CDR3 region has 14 residues. The CDR3 spells CASSKGLRTGELFF. The DNA for the CDR3 is TGTGCCAGCAGCAAAGGGTTGCGCACCGGGGAGCTGTTTTTT.

The rearrangement joins TRBV7-6 to TRBJ1-4; no firm D call. The V end lost 5 bases, the J end lost 8 bases, and 18 bases lay between the germline ends. Germline CDR1 SGHVS, CDR2 FNYEAQ. This CDR3 has 15 amino acids. CDR3 sequence reads: CASSLSRTPLEKLFF. CDR3 nucleotide sequence: TGTGCCAGCAGCCTAAGTAGGACGCCGCTAGAAAAACTGTTTTTT.

The rearrangement joins TRBV13 to TRBJ2-6; no clear D. Germline loops: CDR1 PRHDT, CDR2 FYEKMQ (reference sequence). This CDR3 spans 17 amino acids. V dropped 0 bases and J dropped 1 base, with 10 bases sitting between them. The CDR3 sequence is CASSLGLMGSGANVLTF. CDR3 DNA sequence: TGTGCCAGCAGCTTAGGCCTTATGGGGTCTGGGGCCAACGTCCTGACTTTC.

The chain employs TRBV28 and TRBJ1-1, with D uncertain. Trimming shortened V by 3 bases and J by 0 bases, and 8 bases separated the two germline ends. The CDR3 length is 14 residues. CDR1 and CDR2 from the germline V gene are MDHEN and SYDVKM. This chain's CDR3 is CASSFDLMNTEAFF. CDR3 bases: TGTGCCAGCAGTTTCGACCTTATGAACACTGAAGCTTTCTTT.

The DNA for the CDR3 is TGTGCCAGCAGCTTAGTCCGATATGAGCAGTTCTTC. Its translation: CASSLVRYEQFF. The chain links TRBV13 to TRBJ2-1; D unclear. Germline V gives CDR1 PRHDT, CDR2 FYEKMQ (reference sequence). CDR3 size: 12 residues. V dropped 1 base and J dropped 8 bases, with 6 bases sitting between them.